This note documents a single T cell receptor beta chain sequence. The record originates from a study of CD8 T cells in Susac syndrome. Bulk CD8+ and CD4+ cells came from magnetic negative isolation; CD8+ TEMRA by FACS. This CDR3 has 15 residues. After removal of 5 bases from V and 6 bases from J, the junction contained 6 bases not matched to a gene. The germline V gene encodes CDR1 SGHTA and CDR2 FQGTGA. RNA was extracted with the RNeasy kit, and a quantity of 0.5 to 1 ug was reverse transcribed using random hexamers. Amplification of TCR beta CDR3 used immunoSEQ multiplex PCR across 54 Vbeta and 13 Jbeta. MiXCR, applied by TCRdb to the immunoSEQ multiplex PCR reads, yields one record per CDR3 protein. The sample has some 99,000 distinct CDR3 sequences; around 94% are singletons.

The specimen was CD4+ T cells from PBMCs. The chain has TRBV7-3 and TRBJ2-3; 12 bases are a match to TRBD2. This clonotype was sampled from a human donor with Susac syndrome. Here the CDR3 DNA reads TGTGCCAGCAGCACGGGACTAGCGGGTGGGGATACGCAGTATTTT. It encodes CASSTGLAGGDTQYF.